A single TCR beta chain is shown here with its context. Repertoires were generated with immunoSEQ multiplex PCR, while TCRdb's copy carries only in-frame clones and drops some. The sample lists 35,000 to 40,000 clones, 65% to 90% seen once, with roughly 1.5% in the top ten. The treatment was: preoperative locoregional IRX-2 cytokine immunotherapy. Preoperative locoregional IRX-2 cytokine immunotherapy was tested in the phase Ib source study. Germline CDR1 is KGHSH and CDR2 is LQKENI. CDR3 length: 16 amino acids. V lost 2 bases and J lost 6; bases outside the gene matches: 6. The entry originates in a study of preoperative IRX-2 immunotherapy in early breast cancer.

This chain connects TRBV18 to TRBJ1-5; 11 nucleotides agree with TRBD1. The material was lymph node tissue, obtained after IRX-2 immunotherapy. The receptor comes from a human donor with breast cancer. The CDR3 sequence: CASSPTDGTGGQPQHF. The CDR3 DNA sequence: TGTGCCAGCTCACCAACCGACGGGACAGGGGGTCAGCCCCAGCATTTT.